The 10 T cell receptor beta chains presented below share a single source sample, sequenced in a study of T cell changes during pregnancy in multiple sclerosis. Sequencing was performed with immunoSEQ multiplex PCR; in TCRdb, only in-frame clones are kept and a portion is missing. The data hold under 75,000 clones, with around nine tenths observed a single time. The input for sequencing was peripheral blood, taken in the third trimester of pregnancy. These receptors originate from a female donor in good health, enrolled as a control in a pregnancy study.

The rearrangement links TRBV18 to TRBJ2-2; possible D gene TRBD1, 6 bases. Trimming left V 6 bases short and J 5 bases short, with 22 bases between. Germline values: CDR1 KGHSH, CDR2 LQKENI. The CDR3 spans 17 residues. Here the CDR3 reads CASSRNTGPSGTGELFF. In DNA, the CDR3 is TGTGCCAGCTCGCGTAATACAGGGCCTTCGGGTACCGGGGAGCTGTTTTTT.

V and J are TRBV28 and TRBJ1-2; D gene ambiguous. Germline V gene sequence: CDR1 MDHEN, CDR2 SYDVKM. V was trimmed by 5 bases and J by 4 bases, leaving 11 bases between them. The CDR3 covers 13 residues. This CDR3 reads CASSPTTTYGYTF. CDR3 bases: TGTGCCAGCAGTCCTACCACCACCTATGGCTACACCTTC.

The chain links TRBV4-2 to TRBJ1-5, with a weak D call TRBD1 (5 bases). Germline V gene sequence: CDR1 LGHNA, CDR2 YNFKEQ. Deletions cut 0 bases from V and 7 bases from J, with 13 bases between. The CDR3 totals 15 residues. The CDR3 region is CASSQDGAMEQPQHF. DNA of the CDR3: TGTGCCAGCAGCCAAGATGGGGCTATGGAACAGCCCCAGCATTTT.

The rearrangement joins TRBV6-1 to TRBJ1-2, with TRBD1 as a possible D gene (6 bases). Germline CDR1 MNHNS, CDR2 SASEGT. V was cut by 6 bases and J by 4 bases, with 12 bases left in between. The CDR3 extends over 13 amino acids. The CDR3 is CASSGGGGYGYTF. The CDR3, as DNA: TGTGCCAGCAGCGGTGGGGGCGGCTATGGCTACACCTTC.

This sequence joins TRBV4-1 and TRBJ1-2; D is undetermined. The CDR3 loop spans 16 amino acids. V lost 0 bases to trimming and J lost 6 bases, with 17 bases between them. Germline CDR1 MGHRA, CDR2 YSYEKL. The CDR3 nucleotides are TGCGCCAGCAGCCAAGAGCGAGCGCGGTGGGTCGATGGCTACACCTTC. Its protein is CASSQERARWVDGYTF.

The gene calls are TRBV2 and TRBJ2-7, with D possibly matching TRBD2 (5 bases). Per the germline V gene, CDR1 is SNHLY and CDR2 is FYNNEI. The germline V and J ends were trimmed by 0 bases and 5 bases, with 8 bases remaining between them. The CDR3 length is 13 residues. CDR3 sequence: CASSEAPRDEQYF. In DNA, the CDR3 is TGTGCCAGCAGTGAAGCCCCGCGGGACGAGCAGTACTTC.

This chain links TRBV9 with TRBJ1-2; D might be TRBD1 (5 bases). Trimming shortened V by 7 bases and J by 7 bases, and 11 bases separated the two germline ends. The CDR3 extends over 11 amino acids. The V gene's germline CDR1 is SGDLS and CDR2 YYNGEE. The chain's CDR3 is CASGGAVGYTF. The CDR3 DNA sequence: TGTGCCAGCGGAGGGGCGGTTGGCTACACCTTC.

This clone has only one observation. V gene TRBV29-1 combines with J gene TRBJ2-2, with D tentatively TRBD1 (6 bases). The CDR3 spans 15 residues. Looked up from germline, CDR1 is SQVTM and CDR2 is ANQGSEA. The V and J ends lost 6 bases and 0 bases respectively, with 14 bases between them. CDR3 coding DNA: TGCAGCGTGGGGCAGGGGCCGGCGAACACCGGGGAGCTGTTTTTT. Amino acids: CSVGQGPANTGELFF.

V gene TRBV6-6 combines with J gene TRBJ2-2, with TRBD1 matching over 8 bases. Germline V gene lookup returns CDR1 MNHNY and CDR2 SVGAGI (reference sequence). V gave up 5 bases and J gave up 0 bases; unmatched junction bases: 2. CDR3 length equals 15 residues. This CDR3 is CASSQDRANTGELFF. The CDR3 DNA is TGTGCCAGCAGTCAGGACAGGGCGAACACCGGGGAGCTGTTTTTT.

V gene TRBV19 combines with J gene TRBJ1-4, with TRBD1 as a possible D gene (6 bases). The CDR3 totals 15 residues. CDR1 and CDR2 from the germline V gene are LNHDA and SQIVND (reference sequence). Trimming left V 5 bases short and J 11 bases short, with 21 bases between. CDR3 in amino acids: CASSSLTGHLYKLFF. CDR3 DNA sequence: TGTGCCAGTAGTTCACTTACGGGACACCTATACAAACTGTTTTTT.